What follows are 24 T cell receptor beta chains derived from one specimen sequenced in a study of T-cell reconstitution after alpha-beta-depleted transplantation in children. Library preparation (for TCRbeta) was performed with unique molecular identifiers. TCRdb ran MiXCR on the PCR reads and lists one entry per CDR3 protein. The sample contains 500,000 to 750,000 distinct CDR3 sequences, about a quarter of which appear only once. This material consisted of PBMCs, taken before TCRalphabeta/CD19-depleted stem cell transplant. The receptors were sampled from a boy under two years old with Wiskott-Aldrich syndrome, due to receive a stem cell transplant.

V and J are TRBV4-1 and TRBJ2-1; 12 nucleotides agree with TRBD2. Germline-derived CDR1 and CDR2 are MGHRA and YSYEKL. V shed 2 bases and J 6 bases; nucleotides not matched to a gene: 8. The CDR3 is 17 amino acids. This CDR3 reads CASSQPTGLAGVNEQFF. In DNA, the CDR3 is TGCGCCAGCAGCCAACCAACGGGACTAGCGGGTGTCAATGAGCAGTTCTTC.

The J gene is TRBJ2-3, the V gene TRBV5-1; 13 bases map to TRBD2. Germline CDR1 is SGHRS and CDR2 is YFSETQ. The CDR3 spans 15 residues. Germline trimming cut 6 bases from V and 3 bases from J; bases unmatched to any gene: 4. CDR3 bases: TGCGCCAGCAAACTAGCGGGAGGGTGGACAGATACGCAGTATTTT. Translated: CASKLAGGWTDTQYF. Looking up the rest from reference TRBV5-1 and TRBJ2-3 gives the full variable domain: KAGVTQTPRYLIKTRGQQVTLSCSPISGHRSVSWYQQTPGQGLQFLFEYFSETQRNKGNFPGRFSGRQFSNSRSEMNVSTLELGDSALYLCASKLAGGWTDTQYFGPGTRLTVL.

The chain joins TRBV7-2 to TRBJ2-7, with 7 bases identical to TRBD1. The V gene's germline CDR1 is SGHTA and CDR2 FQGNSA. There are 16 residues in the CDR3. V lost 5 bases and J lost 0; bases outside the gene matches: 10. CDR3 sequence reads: CASSLSGTVLSYEQYF. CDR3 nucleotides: TGTGCCAGCAGCCTCTCCGGGACAGTCCTCTCCTACGAGCAGTACTTC.

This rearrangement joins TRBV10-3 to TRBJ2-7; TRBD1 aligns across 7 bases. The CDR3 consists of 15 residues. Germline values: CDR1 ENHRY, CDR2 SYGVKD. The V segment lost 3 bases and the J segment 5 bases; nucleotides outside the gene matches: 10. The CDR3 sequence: CAISELQGMRDEQYF. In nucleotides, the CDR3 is TGTGCCATCAGTGAACTACAGGGGATGAGAGACGAGCAGTACTTC.

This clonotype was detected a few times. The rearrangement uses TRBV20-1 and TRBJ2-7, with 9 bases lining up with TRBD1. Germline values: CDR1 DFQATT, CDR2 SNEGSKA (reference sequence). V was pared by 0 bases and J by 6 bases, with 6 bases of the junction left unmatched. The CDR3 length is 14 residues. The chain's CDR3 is CSAREGTGLSEQYF. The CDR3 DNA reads TGCAGTGCTAGAGAGGGGACAGGGCTTTCCGAGCAGTACTTC.

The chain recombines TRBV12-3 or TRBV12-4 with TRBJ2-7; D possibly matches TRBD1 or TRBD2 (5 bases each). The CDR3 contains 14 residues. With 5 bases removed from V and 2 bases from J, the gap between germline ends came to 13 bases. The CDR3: CASSPFRETYEQYF. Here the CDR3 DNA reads TGTGCCAGCAGTCCCTTCAGGGAGACCTACGAGCAGTACTTC.

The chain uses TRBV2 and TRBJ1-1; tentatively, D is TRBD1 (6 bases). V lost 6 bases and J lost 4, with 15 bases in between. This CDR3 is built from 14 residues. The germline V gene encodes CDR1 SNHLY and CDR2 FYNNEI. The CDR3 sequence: CASRSYRAGTEAFF. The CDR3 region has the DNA TGTGCCAGCAGGTCGTACAGGGCAGGCACTGAAGCTTTCTTT.

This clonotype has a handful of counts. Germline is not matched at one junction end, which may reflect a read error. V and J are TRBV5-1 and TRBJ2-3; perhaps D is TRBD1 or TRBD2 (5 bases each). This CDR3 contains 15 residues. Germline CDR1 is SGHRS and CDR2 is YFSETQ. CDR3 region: CASILRGGSTDTQYF. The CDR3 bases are TGCGCCAGCATCTTGAGGGGCGGAAGCACAGATACGCAGTATTTT.

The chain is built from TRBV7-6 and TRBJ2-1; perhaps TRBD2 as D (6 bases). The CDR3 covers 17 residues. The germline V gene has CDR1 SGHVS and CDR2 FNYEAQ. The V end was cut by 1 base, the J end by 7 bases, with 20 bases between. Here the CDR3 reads CASSLELPSPRGNEQFF. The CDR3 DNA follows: TGTGCCAGCAGCTTAGAACTCCCCTCACCCCGGGGGAATGAGCAGTTCTTC.

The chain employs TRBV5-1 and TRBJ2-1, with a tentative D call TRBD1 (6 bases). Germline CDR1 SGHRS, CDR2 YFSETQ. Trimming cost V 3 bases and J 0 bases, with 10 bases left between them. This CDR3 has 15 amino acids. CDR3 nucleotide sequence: TGCGCCAGCAGCTGGGACACTGTCTCCTACAATGAGCAGTTCTTC. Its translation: CASSWDTVSYNEQFF. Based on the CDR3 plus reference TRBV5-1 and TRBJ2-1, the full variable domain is KAGVTQTPRYLIKTRGQQVTLSCSPISGHRSVSWYQQTPGQGLQFLFEYFSETQRNKGNFPGRFSGRQFSNSRSEMNVSTLELGDSALYLCASSWDTVSYNEQFFGPGTRLTVL.

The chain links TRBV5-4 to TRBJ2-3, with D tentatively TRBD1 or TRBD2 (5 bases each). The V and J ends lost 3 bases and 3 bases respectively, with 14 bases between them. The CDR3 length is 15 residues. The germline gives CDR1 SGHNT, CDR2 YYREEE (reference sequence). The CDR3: CASSWIHGATDTQYF. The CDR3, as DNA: TGTGCCAGCAGCTGGATTCACGGGGCTACAGATACGCAGTATTTT. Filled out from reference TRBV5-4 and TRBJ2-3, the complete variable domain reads ETGVTQSPTHLIKTRGQQVTLRCSSQSGHNTVSWYQQALGQGPQFIFQYYREEENGRGNFPPRFSGLQFPNYSSELNVNALELDDSALYLCASSWIHGATDTQYFGPGTRLTVL.

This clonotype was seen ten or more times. CDR3 DNA sequence: TGCAGTGCTAGAGGACTAGCGGGAGATTACGAGCAGTACTTC. Translating gives CSARGLAGDYEQYF. The V and J genes are TRBV20-1 and TRBJ2-7, with 12 bases fitting TRBD2. Trimming removed 1 base from V and 4 bases from J; junction bases left unmatched: 2. Germline CDR1 reads DFQATT; CDR2 reads SNEGSKA (reference sequence). The length of the CDR3 is 14 residues.

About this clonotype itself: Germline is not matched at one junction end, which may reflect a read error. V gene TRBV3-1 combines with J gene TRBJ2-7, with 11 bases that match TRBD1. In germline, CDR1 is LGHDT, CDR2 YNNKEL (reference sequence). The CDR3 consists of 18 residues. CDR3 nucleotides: TGTGCCAGCACCCAAGACCATTCCCGGGGACAGGGGGCCTACGAGCAGTACTTC. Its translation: CASTQDHSRGQGAYEQYF.

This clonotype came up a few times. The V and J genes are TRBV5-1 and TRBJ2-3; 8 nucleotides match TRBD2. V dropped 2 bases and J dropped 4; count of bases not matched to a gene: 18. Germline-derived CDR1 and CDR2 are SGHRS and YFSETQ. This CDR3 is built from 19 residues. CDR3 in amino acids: CASSFRGPLAGGSPDTQYF. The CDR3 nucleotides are TGCGCCAGCAGCTTCAGGGGTCCTCTTGCGGGAGGTTCTCCAGATACGCAGTATTTT.

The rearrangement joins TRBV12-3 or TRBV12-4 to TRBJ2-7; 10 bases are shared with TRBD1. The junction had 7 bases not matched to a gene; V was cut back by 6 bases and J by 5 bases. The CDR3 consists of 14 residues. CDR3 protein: CASRRQGAANEQYF. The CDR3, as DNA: TGTGCCAGCAGACGACAGGGGGCAGCGAACGAGCAGTACTTC.

The CDR3 DNA follows: TGCGCCAGCAGCTTGGAACAGGGCGTAAAGACCCAGTACTTC. It encodes CASSLEQGVKTQYF. The chain recombines TRBV5-1 with TRBJ2-5; perhaps TRBD1 as D (6 bases). Trimming removed 0 bases from V and 6 bases from J, with 12 bases in between. The CDR3 has 14 amino acids. From germline, CDR1 is SGHRS and CDR2 YFSETQ.

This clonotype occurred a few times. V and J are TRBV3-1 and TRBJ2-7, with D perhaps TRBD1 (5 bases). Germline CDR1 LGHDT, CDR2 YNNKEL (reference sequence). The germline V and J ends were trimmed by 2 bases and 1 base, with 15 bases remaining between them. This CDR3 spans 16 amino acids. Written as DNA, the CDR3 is TGTGCCAGCAGCCAACGAACAGGAGCCCTTTCCTACGAGCAGTACTTC. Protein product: CASSQRTGALSYEQYF.

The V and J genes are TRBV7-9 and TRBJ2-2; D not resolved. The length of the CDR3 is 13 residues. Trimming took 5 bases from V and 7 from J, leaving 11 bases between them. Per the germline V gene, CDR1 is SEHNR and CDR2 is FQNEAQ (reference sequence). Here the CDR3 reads CASSRPGGGELFF. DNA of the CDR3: TGTGCCAGCAGCCGTCCAGGTGGCGGGGAGCTGTTTTTT.

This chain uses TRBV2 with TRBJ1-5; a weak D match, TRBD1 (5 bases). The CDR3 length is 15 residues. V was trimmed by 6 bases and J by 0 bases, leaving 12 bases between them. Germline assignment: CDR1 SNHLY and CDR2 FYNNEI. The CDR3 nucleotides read TGTGCCAGCAGAGCTGACAGTTATAGCAATCAGCCCCAGCATTTT. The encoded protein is CASRADSYSNQPQHF.

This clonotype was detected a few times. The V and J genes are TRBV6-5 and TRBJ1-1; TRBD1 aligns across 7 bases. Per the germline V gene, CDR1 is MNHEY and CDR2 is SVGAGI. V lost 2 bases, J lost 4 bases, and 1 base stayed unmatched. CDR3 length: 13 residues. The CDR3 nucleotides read TGTGCCAGCAGTTACCCAGGGGGCACTGAAGCTTTCTTT. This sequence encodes CASSYPGGTEAFF.

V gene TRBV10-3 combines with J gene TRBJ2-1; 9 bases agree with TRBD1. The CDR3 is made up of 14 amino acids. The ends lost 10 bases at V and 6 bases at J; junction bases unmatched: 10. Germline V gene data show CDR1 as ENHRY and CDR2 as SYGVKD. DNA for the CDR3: TGTGCCACAGACCGGGACAGGGAAGCCAATGAGCAGTTCTTC. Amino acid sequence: CATDRDREANEQFF.

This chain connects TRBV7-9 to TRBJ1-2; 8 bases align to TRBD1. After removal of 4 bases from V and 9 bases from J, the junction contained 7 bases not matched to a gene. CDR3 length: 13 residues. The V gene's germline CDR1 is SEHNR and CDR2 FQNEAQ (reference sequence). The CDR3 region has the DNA TGTGCCAGCAGCTACGGACAGGGATATAGCTACACCTTC. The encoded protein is CASSYGQGYSYTF.

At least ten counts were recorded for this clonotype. The CDR3 sequence is CASSFSGKGGDTQYF. The CDR3 coding sequence is TGCGCCAGCAGCTTTAGCGGGAAAGGGGGAGATACGCAGTATTTT. The rearrangement joins TRBV5-1 to TRBJ2-3; 8 positions match TRBD2. Germline-derived CDR1 and CDR2 are SGHRS and YFSETQ. The length of the CDR3 is 15 residues. V shed 2 bases, J shed 5 bases, and the junction held 7 bases outside the gene matches. Full variable domain (missing parts from reference TRBV5-1 and TRBJ2-3): KAGVTQTPRYLIKTRGQQVTLSCSPISGHRSVSWYQQTPGQGLQFLFEYFSETQRNKGNFPGRFSGRQFSNSRSEMNVSTLELGDSALYLCASSFSGKGGDTQYFGPGTRLTVL.

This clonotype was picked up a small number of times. The CDR3 coding sequence is TGTGCCAGCAGCCTACGTCACGGACAGACTAGCACAGATACGCAGTATTTT. Translation: CASSLRHGQTSTDTQYF. This chain connects TRBV7-3 to TRBJ2-3, with a tentative D call TRBD1 (6 bases). CDR1 and CDR2 (germline): SGHTA, FQGTGA. The CDR3 covers 17 residues. The ends were cut back, 5 bases at V and 0 bases at J, with 18 bases in the middle. Based on the CDR3 plus reference TRBV7-3 and TRBJ2-3, the full variable domain is GAGVSQTPSNKVTEKGKYVELRCDPISGHTALYWYRQSLGQGPEFLIYFQGTGAADDSGLPNDRFFAVRPEGSVSTLKIQRTERGDSAVYLCASSLRHGQTSTDTQYFGPGTRLTVL.